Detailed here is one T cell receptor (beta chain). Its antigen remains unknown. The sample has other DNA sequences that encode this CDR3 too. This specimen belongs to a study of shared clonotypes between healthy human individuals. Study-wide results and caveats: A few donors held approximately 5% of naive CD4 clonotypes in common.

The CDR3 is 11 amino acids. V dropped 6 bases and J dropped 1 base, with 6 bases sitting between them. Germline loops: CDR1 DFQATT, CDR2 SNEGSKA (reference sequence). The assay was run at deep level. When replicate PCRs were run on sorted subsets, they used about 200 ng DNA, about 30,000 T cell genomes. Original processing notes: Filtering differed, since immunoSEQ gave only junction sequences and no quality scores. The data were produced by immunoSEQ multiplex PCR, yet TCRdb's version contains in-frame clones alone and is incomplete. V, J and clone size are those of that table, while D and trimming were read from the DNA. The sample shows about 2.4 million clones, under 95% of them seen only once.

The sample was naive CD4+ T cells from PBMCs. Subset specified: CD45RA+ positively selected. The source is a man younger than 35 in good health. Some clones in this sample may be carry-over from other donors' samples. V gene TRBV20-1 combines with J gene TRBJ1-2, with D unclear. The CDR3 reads CSARDNYGYTF. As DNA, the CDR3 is TGCAGTGCGAGGGATAACTATGGCTACACCTTC.